This T cell receptor beta chain was sequenced in a study of cytomegalovirus exposure and HLA in healthy donors. Regarding the study as a whole: TCR beta sequences numbering 15,000 to 20,000 were associated with HLA alleles at 0.05 false discovery rate in a later analysis.

It was with 60 Vbeta and 13 Jbeta primers that the PCR ran. Data came from immunoSEQ multiplex PCR; TCRdb stores just in-frame clones and leaves some out. The table for this sample gives more than 130,000 clones. V shed 6 bases and J 4 bases; nucleotides not matched to a gene: 15. CDR3 length equals 19 residues. Germline lookup yields CDR1 MDHEN and CDR2 SYDVKM. As concerns this clone: The antigen remains unidentified.

The TCR originated in a man aged 40-49 years in good health and CMV-seronegative. The sequenced sample was PBMCs. The rearrangement uses TRBV28 and TRBJ2-3; 14 bases fit TRBD2. The CDR3 sequence: CASRDFFGTSGGIADTQYF. CDR3 coding DNA: TGTGCCAGCAGAGACTTCTTCGGGACTAGCGGGGGAATTGCAGATACGCAGTATTTT.